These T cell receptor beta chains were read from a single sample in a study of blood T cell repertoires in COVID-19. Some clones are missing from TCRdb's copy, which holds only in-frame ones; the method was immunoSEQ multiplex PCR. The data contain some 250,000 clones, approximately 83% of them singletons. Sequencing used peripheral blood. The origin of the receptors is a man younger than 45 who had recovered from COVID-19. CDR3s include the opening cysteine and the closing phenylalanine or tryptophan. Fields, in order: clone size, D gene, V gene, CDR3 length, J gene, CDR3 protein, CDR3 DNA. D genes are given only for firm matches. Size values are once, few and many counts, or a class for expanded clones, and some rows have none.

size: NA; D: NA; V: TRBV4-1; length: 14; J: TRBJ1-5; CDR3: CASSSGSIDQPQHF; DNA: TGCGCCAGCAGCTCCGGGTCCATAGATCAGCCCCAGCATTTT
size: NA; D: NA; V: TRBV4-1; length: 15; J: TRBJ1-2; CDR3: CASSTGGGRGYGYTF; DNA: TGCGCCAGCAGCACCGGGGGAGGCCGGGGCTATGGCTACACCTTC
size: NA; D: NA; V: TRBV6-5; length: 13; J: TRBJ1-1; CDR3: CASSYLGQNEAFF; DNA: TGTGCCAGCAGTTACTTGGGCCAGAATGAAGCTTTCTTT
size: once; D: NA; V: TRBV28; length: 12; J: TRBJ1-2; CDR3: CASRKQDDGYTF; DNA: TGTGCCAGCAGGAAACAGGACGATGGCTACACCTTC
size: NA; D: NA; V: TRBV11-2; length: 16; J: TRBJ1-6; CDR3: CASSPEMSSYNSPLHF; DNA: TGTGCCAGCAGCCCCGAGATGAGCTCCTATAATTCACCCCTCCACTTT
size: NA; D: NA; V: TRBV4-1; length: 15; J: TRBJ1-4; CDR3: CASSQLGLGAEKLFF; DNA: TGCGCCAGCAGCCAACTAGGACTGGGCGCTGAAAAACTGTTTTTT
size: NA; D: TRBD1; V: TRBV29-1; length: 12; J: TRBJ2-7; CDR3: CSVGDRAHEQYF; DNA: TGCAGCGTTGGGGACAGGGCCCACGAGCAGTACTTC
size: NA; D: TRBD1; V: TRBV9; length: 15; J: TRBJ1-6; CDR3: CASSVGGQTHSPLHF; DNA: TGTGCCAGCAGCGTGGGGGGACAGACCCATTCACCCCTCCACTTT
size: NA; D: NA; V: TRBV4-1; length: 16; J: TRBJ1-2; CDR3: CASSQETTDSHYGYTF; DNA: TGCGCCAGCAGCCAAGAAACGACAGATTCCCACTATGGCTACACCTTC
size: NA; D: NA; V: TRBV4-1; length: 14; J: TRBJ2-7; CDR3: CASSQVALGGEQYF; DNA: TGCGCCAGCAGCCAAGTGGCGCTGGGGGGCGAGCAGTACTTC
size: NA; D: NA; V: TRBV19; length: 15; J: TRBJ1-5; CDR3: CASSIDRAGNQPQHF; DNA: TGTGCCAGTAGTATAGATCGGGCGGGGAATCAGCCCCAGCATTTT
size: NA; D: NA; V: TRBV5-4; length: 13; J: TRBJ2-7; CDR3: CASSFSGSDEQYF; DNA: TGTGCCAGCAGCTTTTCAGGGTCTGACGAGCAGTACTTC
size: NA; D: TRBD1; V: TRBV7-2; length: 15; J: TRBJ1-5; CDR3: CASSSGQGGSQPQHF; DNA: TGTGCCAGCAGCTCGGGACAGGGAGGTAGTCAGCCCCAGCATTTT
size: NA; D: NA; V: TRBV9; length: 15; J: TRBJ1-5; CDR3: CASSVGDGGSQPQHF; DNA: TGTGCCAGCAGCGTAGGGGACGGGGGATCTCAGCCCCAGCATTTT
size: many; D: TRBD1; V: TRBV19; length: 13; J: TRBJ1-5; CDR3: CASKAAGGQPQHF; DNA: TGTGCCAGTAAAGCGGCAGGGGGACAGCCCCAGCATTTT